These T cell receptor beta chains were read from a single sample in a study of OX40 agonist ivuxolimab in advanced cancers. Clones were read by immunoSEQ multiplex PCR, and TCRdb kept only the in-frame ones, dropping some. The table includes tens of thousands of clones, roughly 90% detected once. The sample was CD4+ or CD8+ T cells sorted from blood, taken in a trial of the OX40 agonist ivuxolimab. All receptors come from an adult with an advanced solid tumor such as melanoma, head and neck, liver or kidney cancer. Both conserved end residues are part of each CDR3. Fields, in order: J gene, V gene, CDR3 protein.

>TRBJ1-2|TRBV29-1
CSVEDNDLGYTF
>TRBJ2-7|TRBV18
CASSPSDVYEAGASYEQYF
>TRBJ2-1|TRBV4-1
CASSQDPVDEQFF
>TRBJ2-3|TRBV6-4
CASSGGSDTQYF
>TRBJ1-3|TRBV4-1
CASSQERGRGRLDTIYF
>TRBJ1-2|TRBV6-5
CASSYSAGYGYTF
>TRBJ1-2|TRBV21-1
CASSPGAAYGYTF
>TRBJ2-1|TRBV4-1
CASSQDSGTGGYEQFF
>TRBJ2-1|TRBV6-4
CASSPGRSPYNEQFF
>TRBJ1-1|TRBV6-5
CASSYGENTEAFF
>TRBJ1-2|TRBV14
CASSPTGWAYGYTF
>TRBJ2-3|TRBV4-1
CASSQGPSMRDTQYF
>TRBJ1-1|TRBV7-9
CASSLVPNGAFF
>TRBJ1-1|TRBV4-1
CASSQDATRMNTEAFF
>TRBJ2-7|TRBV7-9
CASPPKRSGPEQYF
>TRBJ2-1|TRBV4-1
CASSQRYSNNEQFF